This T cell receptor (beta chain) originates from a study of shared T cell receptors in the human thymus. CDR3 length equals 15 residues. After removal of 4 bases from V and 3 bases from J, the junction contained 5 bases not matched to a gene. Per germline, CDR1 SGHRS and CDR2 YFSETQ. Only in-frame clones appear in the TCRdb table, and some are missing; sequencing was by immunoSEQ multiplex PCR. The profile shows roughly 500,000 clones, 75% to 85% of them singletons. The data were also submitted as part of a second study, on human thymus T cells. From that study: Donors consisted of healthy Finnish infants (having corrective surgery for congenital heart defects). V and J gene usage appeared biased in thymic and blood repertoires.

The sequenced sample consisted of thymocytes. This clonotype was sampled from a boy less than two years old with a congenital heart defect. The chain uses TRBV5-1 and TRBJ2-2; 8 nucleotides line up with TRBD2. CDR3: CASSPDGRDTGELFF. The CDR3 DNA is TGCGCCAGCAGCCCGGACGGGAGGGACACCGGGGAGCTGTTTTTT.